One sample yielded the 15 T cell receptor beta chains listed below, sequenced in a study of T-cell reconstitution after alpha-beta-depleted transplantation in children. A TCRbeta library incorporating unique molecular identifiers was prepared. MiXCR was run by TCRdb on the PCR reads, yielding one entry per CDR3 protein. The sample shows 200,000 to 250,000 distinct CDR3 sequences, 12% of them seen only once. This sample comprised PBMCs from the stem cell graft donor, obtained from the stem cell graft. The receptor set was obtained from a human donor who donated a stem cell graft to a child with acute lymphoblastic leukemia.

This clonotype was seen a few times. The gene calls are TRBV6-5 and TRBJ2-1, with 15 bases fitting TRBD2. Germline-derived CDR1 and CDR2 are MNHEY and SVGAGI. With V trimmed by 4 bases and J by 8 bases, 9 bases remained unmatched. The CDR3 contains 17 residues. The CDR3 sequence: CASSLAAGLAGGDEQFF. CDR3 nucleotides: TGTGCCAGCAGTTTGGCCGCGGGACTAGCGGGAGGTGATGAGCAGTTCTTC.

There are a few counts of this clonotype. A clone one base away is much larger, so this may be a read error. The V gene is TRBV7-8, the J gene TRBJ2-7; D possibly corresponds to TRBD1 (5 bases). The CDR3 covers 13 residues. Germline CDR1 SGHVS, CDR2 FQNEAQ. The CDR3 is CATSRMGRHEQYF. The CDR3 region has the DNA TGTGCCACCAGCCGAATGGGGCGCCACGAGCAGTACTTC.

This clonotype was detected ten times or more. The chain employs TRBV10-3 and TRBJ1-1; TRBD1 agrees at 7 bases. Germline-derived CDR1 and CDR2 are ENHRY and SYGVKD. The CDR3 spans 14 residues. The J segment lost 1 base and the V segment lost 6 bases, leaving 5 bases of the junction unmatched. CDR3 amino acids: CAIRGGTENTEAFF. The CDR3 DNA sequence: TGTGCCATCAGGGGGGGGACAGAGAACACTGAAGCTTTCTTT.

A remark on this clonotype: Germline is not matched at one junction end, which may reflect a read error. The chain joins TRBV3-1 to TRBJ1-2, with 8 bases lining up with TRBD1. The CDR3 runs 19 residues. Per the germline V gene, CDR1 is LGHDT and CDR2 is YNNKEL (reference sequence). The CDR3: CACSWGGQELIRRNYGYTF. As DNA, the CDR3 is TGTGCCTGCAGCTGGGGGGGACAGGAGCTAATCAGGCGTAACTATGGCTACACCTTC.

This clonotype has at least ten counts. This chain links TRBV5-1 with TRBJ2-7, with 10 bases lining up with TRBD2. V gave up 4 bases and J gave up 4 bases; unmatched junction bases: 5. From germline, CDR1 is SGHRS and CDR2 YFSETQ. This CDR3 is built from 14 residues. Here the CDR3 DNA reads TGCGCCAGCAGCCATGGACTAGCGGATTACGAGCAGTACTTC. It yields the protein CASSHGLADYEQYF.

Note on this clonotype: This clone may be a read error of a much larger clone one base away. J is TRBJ2-7 and V is TRBV5-1; 7 nucleotides align to TRBD1. Trimming cost V 3 bases and J 4 bases; bases outside gene matches: 4. The CDR3 runs 13 residues. CDR1 is SGHRS and CDR2 is YFSETQ in the germline V gene. CDR3 residues: CASSSGQQYEQYF. CDR3 in DNA: TGCGCCAGCAGCTCGGGACAGCAATACGAGCAGTACTTC.

The sample holds many counts of this clonotype. This sequence joins TRBV20-1 and TRBJ2-5; 9 bases align to TRBD1. Germline V CDR1 and CDR2: DFQATT, SNEGSKA (reference sequence). Germline trimming cut 1 base from V and 6 bases from J; bases unmatched to any gene: 3. CDR3 size: 13 residues. CDR3 protein: CSARGQGVKTQYF. The CDR3 coding sequence is TGCAGTGCTAGAGGACAGGGGGTTAAGACCCAGTACTTC.

This clonotype was seen repeatedly, ten times or more. Here the CDR3 reads CASSLWWGEQFF. CDR3 DNA: TGTGCCAGCAGTTTATGGTGGGGCGAGCAGTTCTTC. This rearrangement joins TRBV12-3 or TRBV12-4 to TRBJ2-1, with D maybe TRBD1 (5 bases). The CDR3 has 12 residues. Trimming removed 2 bases from V and 10 bases from J, with 9 bases in between.

This clonotype was detected many times. V gene TRBV10-2 combines with J gene TRBJ2-3; possible D gene TRBD1, 5 bases. V shed 10 bases and J shed 2 bases, with 10 bases lying between them. The CDR3 runs to 12 residues. Germline V lookup: CDR1 WSHSY, CDR2 SAAADI. CDR3 coding DNA: TGCGCCATCAAAGGGGACACAGATACGCAGTATTTT. It is translated as CAIKGDTDTQYF.

This clonotype was observed at least ten times. The chain is built from TRBV9 and TRBJ2-6, with 9 bases matching TRBD1. J gave up 1 base and V 3 bases, and 5 bases lay outside the gene matches. The germline CDR1 and CDR2 sequences are SGDLS and YYNGEE. The CDR3 consists of 17 residues. The CDR3 bases are TGTGCCAGCAGCGAGGGACAGGGCTTTTCTGGGGCCAACGTCCTGACTTTC. This codes for CASSEGQGFSGANVLTF.

This clonotype was found many times. The chain employs TRBV6-2 or TRBV6-3 and TRBJ2-2, with D perhaps matching TRBD1 (5 bases). Per the germline V gene, CDR1 is MNHEY and CDR2 is SVGEGT. V lost 2 bases and J lost 5, with 9 bases in between. This CDR3 is 14 amino acids long. CDR3 coding DNA: TGTGCCAGCAGTTACAGGGGAAGGACCGGGGAGCTGTTTTTT. Translated, it gives CASSYRGRTGELFF.

In this sample, this clonotype turned up many times. The CDR3 DNA reads TGTGCCAGCAGCTTAGTGTCCCGGACAGGGCTAAGCTCCTACAATGAGCAGTTCTTC. Translation gives CASSLVSRTGLSSYNEQFF. The gene calls are TRBV11-2 and TRBJ2-1, with 8 positions matching TRBD1. V was clipped by 1 base and J by 0 bases; unmatched bases: 11. The germline gives CDR1 SGHAT, CDR2 FQNNGV. This CDR3 has 19 residues.

There are many counts of this clonotype. This chain joins TRBV25-1 and TRBJ1-1, with D possibly TRBD1 on 6 matching bases. Germline loops: CDR1 MGHDK, CDR2 SYGVNS. This CDR3 has 12 residues. V shed 9 bases and J shed 3 bases, with 11 bases lying between them. CDR3 DNA: TGTGCCAGTGAACAGGGAGACACTGAAGCTTTCTTT. Its translation: CASEQGDTEAFF.

This clonotype was detected ten times or more. This sequence joins TRBV29-1 and TRBJ2-1; TRBD2 matches at 11 bases. CDR1 and CDR2 from the germline V gene are SQVTM and ANQGSEA. V lost 1 base and J lost 1; bases outside the gene matches: 0. The CDR3 has 15 residues. CDR3 sequence (DNA): TGCAGCGTTGAAGGACTAGCGGGATCCTACAATGAGCAGTTCTTC. It translates to CSVEGLAGSYNEQFF.

This clonotype appeared many times. The rearrangement joins TRBV7-9 to TRBJ1-1; D remains ambiguous. The germline gives CDR1 SEHNR, CDR2 FQNEAQ (reference sequence). The V end was cut by 4 bases, the J end by 1 base, with 10 bases between. This CDR3 has 14 amino acids. The DNA of the CDR3 is TGTGCCAGCAGCTGGTCCCTCTGGAACACTGAAGCTTTCTTT. Residues: CASSWSLWNTEAFF.